This T cell receptor (beta chain) originates from a study of blood T cell repertoires in COVID-19. Study as a whole: Italy, Spain and the United States were the sources of the convalescent and acute COVID-19 samples.

Each participant's cohort was designated according to participant-reported clinical history. This clone turned up a few times. Per the original data handling: Amplification of reference gene primers was used by the study to estimate nucleated cell counts. Some clones are missing from TCRdb's copy, which holds only in-frame ones; the method was immunoSEQ multiplex PCR. V and J calls and clone size come straight from that table; D and trimming were deduced from the DNA. The data hold about 250,000 clones, with 75% to 95% observed a single time. This TCR was sampled from a woman aged 18-35 years who had recovered from COVID-19. The specimen was PBMCs or T cells enriched from blood (not recorded which).

The CDR3 is CATSRDPSGRAYEQYF. The CDR3, as DNA: TGTGCCACCAGCAGAGATCCTAGCGGGAGGGCCTACGAGCAGTACTTC. This chain uses TRBV15 with TRBJ2-7; 12 nucleotides agree with TRBD2. The CDR3 spans 16 residues. V dropped 0 bases and J dropped 2; count of bases not matched to a gene: 2. Germline CDR1 reads LNHNV; CDR2 reads YYDKDF (reference sequence).